This TCR beta chain derives from a study of CD8 T cells in Susac syndrome. Germline loops: CDR1 LNHNV, CDR2 YYDKDF (reference sequence). This CDR3 is built from 18 residues. V gave up 0 bases and J gave up 0 bases, with 12 bases separating them. About 0.5 to 1 ug RNA was reverse transcribed with random hexamers. TCRdb analysed the immunoSEQ multiplex PCR reads with MiXCR anew, one entry per CDR3 protein. This sample yields roughly 140,000 distinct CDR3 sequences, of which around 95% are seen a single time; around 0.15% belongs to the top ten. The source material was CD8+ T cells from PBMCs. The sequence derives from a human donor with multiple sclerosis. The V gene is TRBV15, the J gene TRBJ2-6; D gene unclear. CDR3 protein: CATSRERSLSSGANVLTF. CDR3 DNA: TGTGCCACCAGCAGAGAACGGAGCTTAAGCTCTGGGGCCAACGTCCTGACTTTC.